These 22 T cell receptor beta chains originate from one sample sequenced in a study of T and B cells in COVID-19 patients. Multiplex PCR with BIOMED2 TRB-A/B primer pools amplified TRB rearrangements. Each CDR3 protein is one row after TCRdb ran MiXCR on the multiplex PCR reads. The sample has under 4,500 distinct CDR3 sequences, roughly 26% seen once; the top ten hold 22%. Each TRB amplification used roughly 240-550 ng of genomic DNA from blood. Input material: blood. The source of these receptors is a human donor with active COVID-19.

V gene TRBV12-3 or TRBV12-4 combines with J gene TRBJ1-6; D is unclear. V shed 1 base and J shed 4 bases, with 5 bases lying between them. The CDR3 loop spans 14 amino acids. The CDR3 here is CASSLGRYNSPLHF. The CDR3 coding sequence is TGTGCCAGCAGTTTAGGGAGGTATAATTCACCCCTCCACTTT.

The chain joins TRBV29-1 to TRBJ2-1, with 11 nucleotides matching TRBD2. The trim removed 5 bases at V and 4 bases at J, leaving 1 base unmatched. From germline, CDR1 is SQVTM and CDR2 ANQGSEA. CDR3 length: 13 residues. The CDR3 DNA reads TGCAGCGTTAGACTAGCGGGGTACAATGAGCAGTTCTTC. Its translation: CSVRLAGYNEQFF.

This CDR3 reads CASSRRASRETQYF. CDR3 DNA sequence: TGTGCCAGCAGCAGGAGGGCCTCCCGGGAGACCCAGTACTTC. The chain uses TRBV7-9 and TRBJ2-5; D possibly corresponds to TRBD2 (6 bases). Trimming pared 5 bases from V and 5 bases from J, leaving 15 bases between. CDR1 is SEHNR and CDR2 is FQNEAQ in the germline V gene (reference sequence). The CDR3 has 14 amino acids.

The CDR3 sequence is CASSEDEGAGGVEAFF. The DNA of the CDR3 is TGTGCCAGCAGTGAAGACGAGGGGGCGGGGGGGGTAGAAGCTTTCTTT. The chain combines TRBV6-1 with TRBJ1-1; TRBD1 matches at 7 bases. The CDR3 length is 16 residues. CDR1 and CDR2 (germline): MNHNS, SASEGT. J was trimmed by 8 bases and V by 1 base; bases with no gene match: 13.

This clonotype is deemed medium-sized. The chain employs TRBV7-6 and TRBJ1-5, with 7 bases that match TRBD1. The CDR3 extends over 14 amino acids. CDR1 and CDR2 from the germline V gene are SGHVS and FNYEAQ. V lost 4 bases, J lost 4 bases, and 4 bases stayed unmatched. This CDR3 is CASSSGTANQPQHF. CDR3 DNA: TGTGCCAGCAGCTCCGGGACAGCAAATCAGCCCCAGCATTTT.

V gene TRBV7-2 combines with J gene TRBJ2-1; TRBD2 aligns across 10 bases. V trimming: 5 bases; J trimming: 7 bases; junction bases outside the gene matches: 8. Germline-derived CDR1 and CDR2 are SGHTA and FQGNSA. The CDR3 is 15 residues long. CDR3 nucleotide sequence: TGTGCCAGCAGCCTTGCTAGCGGGAGTATTAATGAGCAGTTCTTC. Its translation: CASSLASGSINEQFF.

The V gene is TRBV4-2, the J gene TRBJ1-1, with TRBD1 identical over 7 bases. The CDR3 spans 15 residues. CDR1 and CDR2 (germline): LGHNA, YNFKEQ. Trimming at V came to 9 bases and at J to 5 bases, leaving 15 bases not matched to a gene. CDR3 sequence (DNA): TGTGCCAGTCTACCGGGACAGCTTCTCGATACTGAAGCTTTCTTT. It is translated as CASLPGQLLDTEAFF.

The chain joins TRBV6-2 or TRBV6-3 to TRBJ2-3; TRBD2 matches at 10 bases. Looked up from germline, CDR1 is MNHEY and CDR2 is SVGEGT. The CDR3 runs to 15 residues. Unmatched junction bases numbered 4, after V lost 2 bases and J lost 5 bases. The CDR3 reads CASSYPASGRDTQYF. As DNA, the CDR3 is TGTGCCAGCAGTTACCCCGCTAGCGGGAGAGATACGCAGTATTTT.

By proportion, this clonotype is medium-sized. The V and J genes are TRBV5-5 and TRBJ1-1; tentatively, D is TRBD1 (5 bases). The CDR3 is 13 residues long. Trimming pared 4 bases from V and 3 bases from J, leaving 10 bases between. CDR1 and CDR2 (germline): SGHKS, YYEKEE (reference sequence). The CDR3 coding sequence is TGTGCCAGCAGCCAGGGAGTTGACACTGAAGCTTTCTTT. As protein: CASSQGVDTEAFF.

Judged by abundance, this clonotype is medium-sized. The chain links TRBV10-3 to TRBJ2-6, with D uncertain. V lost 5 bases and J lost 0, with 8 bases in between. The CDR3 loop spans 15 amino acids. Germline values: CDR1 ENHRY, CDR2 SYGVKD. In nucleotides, the CDR3 is TGTGCCATCAGTCGCCCGGACTCTGGGGCCAACGTCCTGACTTTC. Protein product: CAISRPDSGANVLTF.

This clonotype is classed as medium-sized. V and J are TRBV12-3 or TRBV12-4 and TRBJ2-1, with 10 bases that match TRBD2. V trimming: 6 bases; J trimming: 3 bases; junction bases outside the gene matches: 8. The CDR3 contains 16 residues. The CDR3 spells CASSPGLADIYNEQFF. Written as DNA, the CDR3 is TGTGCCAGCAGCCCAGGACTAGCGGATATCTACAATGAGCAGTTCTTC.

This clonotype is deemed medium-sized. The chain couples TRBV19 to TRBJ1-4; possibly TRBD1 for D (6 bases). The CDR3 totals 13 residues. Trimming removed 6 bases from V and 7 bases from J, with 12 bases in between. The germline gives CDR1 LNHDA, CDR2 SQIVND (reference sequence). The DNA of the CDR3 is TGTGCCAGTAGAATGGGGGCGGGTGAAAAACTGTTTTTT. Translation: CASRMGAGEKLFF.

The genes are TRBV6-2 or TRBV6-3 and TRBJ1-2; a weak D match, TRBD1 (6 bases). V lost 6 bases and J lost 4, with 12 bases in between. Germline-derived CDR1 and CDR2 are MNHEY and SVGEGT. The CDR3 has 13 amino acids. CDR3 protein: CASSRQVLYGYTF. The CDR3 bases are TGTGCCAGCAGCCGACAGGTCCTCTATGGCTACACCTTC.

This chain uses TRBV6-2 or TRBV6-3 with TRBJ2-1; 8 bases are shared with TRBD2. This CDR3 is 14 amino acids long. The J segment lost 10 bases and the V segment lost 3 bases, leaving 8 bases of the junction unmatched. The germline V gene has CDR1 MNHEY and CDR2 SVGEGT. CDR3 in DNA: TGTGCCAGCAGTTATTCTTTAGCGGGGAGGGAGCAGTTCTTC. It encodes CASSYSLAGREQFF.

This clonotype was detected only once. The chain carries TRBV7-9 and TRBJ1-1; D not resolved. Germline CDR1 is SEHNR and CDR2 is FQNEAQ (reference sequence). The CDR3 extends over 14 amino acids. V shed 1 base and J shed 1 base, with 7 bases lying between them. The CDR3 DNA reads TGTGCCAGCAGCTTAGATATGGCGAACACTGAAGCTTTCTTT. As protein: CASSLDMANTEAFF. The full variable domain, rest sourced from reference TRBV7-9 and TRBJ1-1, is DTGVSQNPRHKITKRGQNVTFRCDPISEHNRLYWYRQTLGQGPEFLTYFQNEAQLEKSRLLSDRFSAERPKGSFSTLEIQRTEQGDSAMYLCASSLDMANTEAFFGQGTRLTVV.

In its sample, this clonotype was seen a few times. This chain uses TRBV20-1 with TRBJ1-6; a possible D gene is TRBD1 (6 bases). This CDR3 is 14 amino acids long. CDR1 DFQATT and CDR2 SNEGSKA come from the germline V gene (reference sequence). Trimming took off 3 bases at V and 9 bases at J, with 15 bases between the two ends. The chain's CDR3 is CSARTGGQSSPLHF. CDR3 bases: TGCAGTGCTAGGACAGGAGGGCAGAGTTCACCCCTCCACTTT.

Of note for this clonotype: A much larger clone lies one base from this, so it may be a read error. The chain uses TRBV5-6 and TRBJ1-2; D is unclear. Germline V lookup: CDR1 SGHDT, CDR2 YYEEEE. The CDR3 sequence is 11 residues long. CDR3 residues: CASSYDYCYTF. The CDR3 DNA is TGTGCCAGCAGCTACGACTATTGCTACACCTTC.

By share, this clonotype ranks as medium-sized. The V call is TRBV27, the J call TRBJ1-2, with D uncertain. The V end lost 2 bases, the J end lost 3 bases, and 7 bases lay between the germline ends. Germline values: CDR1 MNHEY, CDR2 SMNVEV (reference sequence). The CDR3 sequence is 13 residues long. The CDR3 loop reads CASSLGSYYGYTF. Here the CDR3 DNA reads TGTGCCAGCAGTTTAGGGTCTTACTATGGCTACACCTTC.

V is TRBV6-2 or TRBV6-3 and J is TRBJ2-7, with 9 nucleotides matching TRBD2. The J segment lost 0 bases and the V segment lost 6 bases, leaving 3 bases of the junction unmatched. The CDR3 covers 14 residues. Germline-derived CDR1 and CDR2 are MNHEY and SVGEGT. CDR3 DNA: TGTGCCAGCAGCCGTAGCGGGAGCTCCTACGAGCAGTACTTC. Amino acid sequence: CASSRSGSSYEQYF.

This clonotype is judged medium-sized. The CDR3 bases are TGTGCCAGCAGGCGGACATCATCGTGGAATGAGCAGTTCTTC. It specifies CASRRTSSWNEQFF. V gene TRBV27 combines with J gene TRBJ2-1, with D maybe TRBD1 (5 bases). CDR3 length: 14 amino acids. The V gene lost 6 bases and the J gene lost 7 bases, with 16 bases spanning the gap. Germline-derived CDR1 and CDR2 are MNHEY and SMNVEV (reference sequence).

This clonotype is labeled as medium-sized. This sequence joins TRBV13 and TRBJ2-1; perhaps TRBD2 as D (5 bases). Germline-derived CDR1 and CDR2 are PRHDT and FYEKMQ (reference sequence). The V and J ends lost 2 bases and 7 bases respectively, with 12 bases between them. The CDR3 is 14 amino acids. The CDR3 is CASSLPGLRNEQFF. CDR3 sequence (DNA): TGTGCCAGCAGCTTACCCGGACTCAGGAATGAGCAGTTCTTC. Drawing the rest from reference TRBV13 and TRBJ2-1, the complete variable domain is AAGVIQSPRHLIKEKRETATLKCYPIPRHDTVYWYQQGPGQDPQFLISFYEKMQSDKGSIPDRFSAQQFSDYHSELNMSSLELGDSALYFCASSLPGLRNEQFFGPGTRLTVL.

The rearrangement uses TRBV4-3 and TRBJ2-7, with 7 bases lining up with TRBD2. V lost 1 base, J lost 2 bases, and 2 bases stayed unmatched. Germline loops: CDR1 LGHNA, CDR2 YSLEER. The CDR3 contains 14 residues. For the CDR3, the DNA is TGCGCCAGCAGCCAAGCCCTAGCGGCCTACGAGCAGTACTTC. Translated: CASSQALAAYEQYF.